This entry is about one T cell receptor (beta chain). The sample belongs to a study of T cells after yellow fever vaccination. V was pared by 3 bases and J by 2 bases, with 8 bases between. The CDR3 covers 14 residues. Germline V CDR1 and CDR2: SGHTA, FQGNSA. They built TCR cDNA with 5'RACE template switching, a step that put in a universal primer site and UMIs. TCRdb re-analysed the 5' RACE reads in MiXCR, keeping a single row per CDR3 protein. The sample lists under 550,000 distinct CDR3 sequences; roughly a fifth were seen once. This chain joins TRBV7-2 and TRBJ1-5; D remains ambiguous. The receptor's source is a young man who received the YFV17D yellow fever vaccine. The source material was PBMCs, sampled approximately 20 days after the first yellow fever vaccination. The CDR3 bases are TGTGCCAGCAGCTTGCACAGAGGCAATCAGCCCCAGCATTTT. Protein: CASSLHRGNQPQHF.